The rows below give T cell receptor beta chains drawn from one sample of a study of blood T cells in healthy people across ages. TCRdb reprocessed the 5' RACE reads with MiXCR, giving one entry per CDR3 protein. The repertoire has 600,000 or so distinct CDR3 sequences, about 30% of them found once; the top ten carry 15% to 18%. Sequencing input: blood. Receptors were obtained from an elderly woman in good health. Both conserved end residues are part of each CDR3. The D gene is left open where the match is weak. The size entry is marked missing in some rows and otherwise reads once, few, many or a size class.

cdr3_nt	cdr3_aa	v_call	clone_size	j_call	d_call
TGTGCCAGCACCTCCGGGACAGGGGCCATCCCCAATCAGCCCCAGCATTTT	CASTSGTGAIPNQPQHF	TRBV6-2/TRBV6-3	many	TRBJ1-5	TRBD1
TGTGCCACCAGTGATTGGACAAGGAATCAGCCCCAGCATTTT	CATSDWTRNQPQHF	TRBV24-1	-	TRBJ1-5	-
TGTGCCAGCAGCTTAGGCGGGACAGGGTTAGGCTACACCTTC	CASSLGGTGLGYTF	TRBV7-9	few	TRBJ1-2	TRBD1
TGTGCCAGCAGTCCCATGGGGTTAGCCAAAAACATTCAGTACTTC	CASSPMGLAKNIQYF	TRBV28	many	TRBJ2-4	-
TGCGCCAGCAGCTTGGACGGGGTACCCACAGATACGCAGTATTTT	CASSLDGVPTDTQYF	TRBV5-1	-	TRBJ2-3	-
TGCAGTGCTAGGCAGGCTGCTAGCACAGATACGCAGTATTTT	CSARQAASTDTQYF	TRBV20-1	many	TRBJ2-3	-
TGTGCCAGCAGCCCGATAGGGGGGGGGCTCGGAAATGAGCAGTTCTTC	CASSPIGGGLGNEQFF	TRBV7-3	many	TRBJ2-1	-
TGTGCCAGCAGTTTTGTGCTAGCGGGTAGCACAGATACGCAGTATTTT	CASSFVLAGSTDTQYF	TRBV12-3/TRBV12-4	-	TRBJ2-3	TRBD2
TGTGCCAGCAATTCGGGGGCCAAAAACATTCAGTACTTC	CASNSGAKNIQYF	TRBV2	-	TRBJ2-4	-
TGCAGTGCTAGAAAGGGACAGGCGAACACTGAAGCTTTCTTT	CSARKGQANTEAFF	TRBV20-1	-	TRBJ1-1	TRBD1
TGCGCCAGCAGCTTGGACGGGGGGCGTACCGAGCAGTACTTC	CASSLDGGRTEQYF	TRBV5-1	many	TRBJ2-7	-
TGTGCCACCAGCAGAGATCGCAGGGGCGGCACAGATACGCAGTATTTT	CATSRDRRGGTDTQYF	TRBV15	-	TRBJ2-3	-
TGTGCCAGCAGCGGTAGGGGTTGGGGTACCGGGGAGCTGTTTTTT	CASSGRGWGTGELFF	TRBV28	-	TRBJ2-2	-
TGTGCCAGCAGCTTGGATCACCGGGGCCCGGAGAACATTCAGTACTTC	CASSLDHRGPENIQYF	TRBV11-1	-	TRBJ2-4	-
TGCAGTGCTAGAGAGCAAGCGGGGTCCTCCTACAATGAGCAGTTCTTC	CSAREQAGSSYNEQFF	TRBV20-1	many	TRBJ2-1	TRBD2
TGCGCCAGCAGCTTGACGGGAAATTCACCCCTCCACTTT	CASSLTGNSPLHF	TRBV5-1	many	TRBJ1-6	-
TGTGCCAGCAGCACCCGGACAGCCAGCCGGGATTTTGATTCACCCCTCCACTTT	CASSTRTASRDFDSPLHF	TRBV9	many	TRBJ1-6	-
TGTGCCAGCAGCTTTGGGTCGGGGGGTGGGGACGAGACCCAGTACTTC	CASSFGSGGGDETQYF	TRBV5-5	-	TRBJ2-5	TRBD2
TGCAGTGGTGAGGGAGACACTAGGGAGCAGTACTTC	CSGEGDTREQYF	TRBV20-1	many	TRBJ2-7	-
TGTGCCAGCAGCTTAGGAGTACAGGGGTACACTGAAGCTTTCTTT	CASSLGVQGYTEAFF	TRBV11-1	-	TRBJ1-1	TRBD1
TGTGCCAGCAGCCCCCCGCCCAGGGTTATTGGAAAACTGTTTTTT	CASSPPPRVIGKLFF	TRBV7-9	few	TRBJ1-4	-
TGCAGTGCAGAGAAGGCCAGGGGGGGAACTGAAGCTTTCTTT	CSAEKARGGTEAFF	TRBV20-1	-	TRBJ1-1	TRBD1
TGTGCCAGCAGCGCCGACAGAGAAGGCGAGCAGTTCTTC	CASSADREGEQFF	TRBV7-3	-	TRBJ2-1	-
TGTGCCAGCAGTACGAAACGATCGAGCTCCTATAATTCACCCCTCCACTTT	CASSTKRSSSYNSPLHF	TRBV28	many	TRBJ1-6	-
TGTGCCAGCAGGTCCAGTTCATCCCCTTTTAACTATGGCTACACCTTC	CASRSSSSPFNYGYTF	TRBV13	many	TRBJ1-2	-
TGTGCCAGCAGCTCTCATAGCGGGGGCTCCTACAATGAGCAGTTCTTC	CASSSHSGGSYNEQFF	TRBV7-2	many	TRBJ2-1	TRBD2
TGTGCCACCAGCGGAAGGACAGACCGCTATGGCTACACCTTC	CATSGRTDRYGYTF	TRBV24-1	-	TRBJ1-2	-
TGTGCCAGTACTGGGGGAGTGAATGGCTACACCTTC	CASTGGVNGYTF	TRBV6-5	-	TRBJ1-2	-
TGTGCCAGCAGTTTCGGCGCGGGGGGGCGGAGTGAGCAGTTCTTC	CASSFGAGGRSEQFF	TRBV12-3/TRBV12-4	many	TRBJ2-1	TRBD2
TGTGCCACCAGCAGAGTCCCTATAGCGGGGACACGGGGAGAGCAGTACTTC	CATSRVPIAGTRGEQYF	TRBV15	-	TRBJ2-7	TRBD2
TGTGCCAGCAGAGAACAGGAGAGCGGGGGGGCCTACGAGCAGTACTTC	CASREQESGGAYEQYF	TRBV28	-	TRBJ2-7	TRBD2
TGTACCAGCAGTGATAGTGGGGGGGTTGATGAGCAGTTCTTC	CTSSDSGGVDEQFF	TRBV12-3/TRBV12-4	-	TRBJ2-1	TRBD2
TGTGCCAGCAGTACGATATCCTACGAGCAGTACTTC	CASSTISYEQYF	TRBV28	many	TRBJ2-7	-
TGCGCCAGCAGCGCGGGGGGAAGCTCTAATGAAAAACTGTTTTTT	CASSAGGSSNEKLFF	TRBV5-1	many	TRBJ1-4	-
TGTGCCAGTCGGACGCGGGATACGCAGTATTTT	CASRTRDTQYF	TRBV6-5	few	TRBJ2-3	-
TGTGCCAGCAGTATCAGGGGGGCTGAAGCTTTCTTT	CASSIRGAEAFF	TRBV6-1	-	TRBJ1-1	TRBD1
TGTATCAGCAGCTTAGCCAGGACACGAGATACGCAGTATTTT	CISSLARTRDTQYF	TRBV7-2	once	TRBJ2-3	-
TGTGCCAGCAGCTTTGGCGCGCTCGGGACAGGGTCACCCCTCCACTTT	CASSFGALGTGSPLHF	TRBV7-2	-	TRBJ1-6	TRBD1
TGTGCCAGCAGCACAGGGGTCAATGGCTACACCTTC	CASSTGVNGYTF	TRBV5-5	many	TRBJ1-2	TRBD1
TGCGCCAGCAGCTTGGACTTAGCGAGTGAGCAGTTCTTC	CASSLDLASEQFF	TRBV5-1	-	TRBJ2-1	-
TGTGCCAGCAGTTACTCGAGCAGCGGGGGGACCCAGTACTTC	CASSYSSSGGTQYF	TRBV6-2/TRBV6-3	few	TRBJ2-5	TRBD2
TGTGCCAGCAGCCAAGCCAGGGGGACGTTCACTGAAGCTTTCTTT	CASSQARGTFTEAFF	TRBV14	many	TRBJ1-1	TRBD1
TGTGCCAGCAGCGTAGACCCCTTAAGAAACACTGAAGCTTTCTTT	CASSVDPLRNTEAFF	TRBV9	-	TRBJ1-1	-
TGTGCCAGCAGCTTAGGAATGGGGGCGAGCGAAAAACTGTTTTTT	CASSLGMGASEKLFF	TRBV7-2	many	TRBJ1-4	-
TGTGCCAGCAGCTTAGTTAGCGGGGGGGTTGTAAGCTCCTACAATGAGCAGTTCTTC	CASSLVSGGVVSSYNEQFF	TRBV7-2	many	TRBJ2-1	TRBD2
TGTGCCAGCAGTCCCAGGGGGTCTGAAGCTTTCTTT	CASSPRGSEAFF	TRBV6-6	few	TRBJ1-1	TRBD1
TGCAGTGCTCCTAGAGTCGTACGGTTGGATGGGGGCGAGCAGTACTTC	CSAPRVVRLDGGEQYF	TRBV20-1	-	TRBJ2-7	-
TGTGCCAGCAGCTTAGAGGGGCGAGATACGCAGTATTTT	CASSLEGRDTQYF	TRBV11-2	many	TRBJ2-3	-